Listed here are 28 T cell receptor beta chains from one sample, sequenced in a study of shared clonotypes between healthy human individuals. CD8 cells classed as naive were CD45RO-negative and positively selected for CCR7, excluding terminally differentiated effector memory CD45RA+ cells. Sequencing was performed with immunoSEQ multiplex PCR; in TCRdb, only in-frame clones are kept and a portion is missing. The top ten clones hold 0.11% of a sample with about 590,000 clones, around 95% of them seen once. Sample: naive CD8+ T cells sorted from blood. All receptors derive from a woman aged 25 to 45 in good health.

The chain links TRBV11-3 to TRBJ2-2; the D is unclear. Germline lookup yields CDR1 SGHNT and CDR2 YENEEA. The CDR3 contains 12 residues. V lost 4 bases and J 10 bases, leaving 10 bases between the germline ends. The CDR3 sequence is CASSSNDPELFF. CDR3 nucleotide sequence: TGTGCCAGCAGCTCGAACGACCCGGAGCTGTTTTTT.

The chain recombines TRBV28 with TRBJ2-3, with 10 bases that match TRBD2. Trimming took 5 bases from V and 8 from J; bases not matched to a gene: 4. The CDR3 loop spans 13 amino acids. Looked up from germline, CDR1 is MDHEN and CDR2 is SYDVKM. Here the CDR3 reads CASSQGLAFTQYF. CDR3 nucleotide sequence: TGTGCCAGCAGTCAGGGACTAGCGTTTACGCAGTATTTT.

The V call is TRBV28, the J call TRBJ2-7; D may match TRBD1 or TRBD2 (6 bases each). CDR1 and CDR2 from the germline V gene are MDHEN and SYDVKM. The CDR3 extends over 16 amino acids. V was cut by 6 bases and J by 4 bases, with 22 bases left in between. The CDR3 region is CASSQGRLLGGYEQYF. DNA of the CDR3: TGTGCCAGCAGCCAAGGACGGTTATTAGGGGGGTACGAGCAGTACTTC.

This chain links TRBV5-1 with TRBJ1-1; maybe TRBD1 (6 bases). Germline CDR1 and CDR2: SGHRS and YFSETQ. V was shortened by 2 bases and J by 6 bases, with 35 bases between the two germline ends. The CDR3 runs 21 residues. CDR3 nucleotide sequence: TGCGCCAGCAGCTTCCGCTTGGGGCGTACCGGGACATCTTATGGGGACGCTGAAGCTTTCTTT. It translates to CASSFRLGRTGTSYGDAEAFF.

The chain combines TRBV28 with TRBJ2-7; D remains ambiguous. Trimming removed 3 bases from V and 2 bases from J, with 8 bases in between. This CDR3 spans 13 amino acids. Per germline, CDR1 MDHEN and CDR2 SYDVKM. CDR3: CASSLDATYEQYF. In nucleotides, the CDR3 is TGTGCCAGCAGTTTGGACGCAACCTACGAGCAGTACTTC. Full variable domain (outside the CDR3, taken from reference TRBV28 and TRBJ2-7): DVKVTQSSRYLVKRTGEKVFLECVQDMDHENMFWYRQDPGLGLRLIYFSYDVKMKEKGDIPEGYSVSREKKERFSLILESASTNQTSMYLCASSLDATYEQYFGPGTRLTVT.

V is TRBV10-1 and J is TRBJ2-1, with TRBD1 as a possible D gene (6 bases). This CDR3 is 14 amino acids long. Germline values: CDR1 WNHNN, CDR2 SYGVQD (reference sequence). Trimming removed 4 bases at V and 6 bases at J, with 13 bases between. The CDR3 DNA is TGCGCCAGCAGTGGGGGGCTGGAGAGCAATGAGCAGTTCTTC. This codes for CASSGGLESNEQFF.

The chain combines TRBV7-2 with TRBJ2-5; tentative D call: TRBD2 (6 bases). The V end was cut by 3 bases, the J end by 0 bases, with 11 bases between. Germline CDR1 and CDR2: SGHTA and FQGNSA. This CDR3 spans 15 amino acids. The CDR3 DNA sequence: TGTGCCAGCAGCTTGTACTGGACTAACCAAGAGACCCAGTACTTC. It yields the protein CASSLYWTNQETQYF. Variable domain in full (rest from reference TRBV7-2 and TRBJ2-5): GAGVSQSPSNKVTEKGKDVELRCDPISGHTALYWYRQSLGQGLEFLIYFQGNSAPDKSGLPSDRFSAERTGGSVSTLTIQRTQQEDSAVYLCASSLYWTNQETQYFGPGTRLLVL.

The gene calls are TRBV11-2 and TRBJ2-1, with 9 bases lining up with TRBD2. V lost 5 bases and J lost 9; bases outside the gene matches: 8. The CDR3 is 14 amino acids. Germline V CDR1 and CDR2: SGHAT, FQNNGV. The chain's CDR3 is CASSLGTSPGEQFF. CDR3 nucleotides: TGTGCCAGCAGCCTAGGGACTAGCCCAGGTGAGCAGTTCTTC. The variable domain in full, with the rest retrieved from reference TRBV11-2 and TRBJ2-1, is EAGVAQSPRYKIIEKRQSVAFWCNPISGHATLYWYQQILGQGPKLLIQFQNNGVVDDSQLPKDRFSAERLKGVDSTLKIQPAKLEDSAVYLCASSLGTSPGEQFFGPGTRLTVL.

J is TRBJ2-1 and V is TRBV6-5; possibly TRBD1 or TRBD2 for D (5 bases each). CDR1 MNHEY and CDR2 SVGAGI come from the germline V gene. This CDR3 is built from 12 residues. The CDR3 spells CVTRDEYNEQFF. The DNA for the CDR3 is TGTGTCACCCGGGACGAGTACAATGAGCAGTTCTTC.

V gene TRBV2 combines with J gene TRBJ1-1; no firm D call. V lost 8 bases and J lost 0, with 7 bases in between. Germline V gives CDR1 SNHLY, CDR2 FYNNEI. CDR3 length: 12 residues. The CDR3 nucleotides read TGTGCCAGCGCACCAGTGAACACTGAAGCTTTCTTT. This codes for CASAPVNTEAFF.

This rearrangement joins TRBV19 to TRBJ1-5, with 8 bases that match TRBD1. Unmatched junction bases numbered 7, after V lost 9 bases and J lost 3 bases. CDR3 length: 14 residues. Germline-derived CDR1 and CDR2 are LNHDA and SQIVND (reference sequence). This CDR3 reads CASQDRALNQPQHF. Here the CDR3 DNA reads TGTGCCAGCCAGGACAGGGCCCTCAATCAGCCCCAGCATTTT. Filled out from reference TRBV19 and TRBJ1-5, the complete variable domain reads DGGITQSPKYLFRKEGQNVTLSCEQNLNHDAMYWYRQDPGQGLRLIYYSQIVNDFQKGDIAEGYSVSREKKESFPLTVTSAQKNPTAFYLCASQDRALNQPQHFGDGTRLSIL.

Here the CDR3 reads CASGDGRVQPGELFF. For the CDR3, the DNA is TGTGCTAGTGGGGACGGTAGGGTCCAACCCGGGGAGCTGTTTTTT. The chain recombines TRBV12-5 with TRBJ2-2; D gene unclear. Trimming pared 6 bases from V and 6 bases from J, leaving 17 bases between. The germline V gene has CDR1 LGHNT and CDR2 FRNRAP. The CDR3 length is 15 residues.

This chain uses TRBV6-1 with TRBJ2-5, with 9 bases aligning to TRBD1. J lost 5 bases, V lost 1 base, and 5 bases had no gene match. The CDR3 is 15 amino acids. Germline V gene data show CDR1 as MNHNS and CDR2 as SASEGT. The CDR3 sequence is CASSEGTGAGETQYF. The CDR3 bases are TGTGCCAGCAGTGAAGGGACAGGGGCGGGGGAGACCCAGTACTTC.

J is TRBJ2-1 and V is TRBV28; 7 nucleotides match TRBD1. CDR3 size: 17 residues. Trimming at V came to 6 bases and at J to 0 bases, leaving 11 bases not matched to a gene. Germline V gene sequence: CDR1 MDHEN, CDR2 SYDVKM. CDR3 loop: CASREENRGNSYNEQFF. The CDR3 bases are TGTGCCAGCAGGGAAGAGAACAGGGGAAACTCCTACAATGAGCAGTTCTTC.

This clone was seen a single time. The chain recombines TRBV28 with TRBJ2-1; D unclear. Germline lookup yields CDR1 MDHEN and CDR2 SYDVKM. CDR3 length: 12 amino acids. V lost 6 bases and J lost 7, with 10 bases in between. For the CDR3, the DNA is TGTGCCAGCAGAGACATGTTGAATGAGCAGTTCTTC. This translates into CASRDMLNEQFF.

V gene TRBV9 combines with J gene TRBJ1-4; 8 bases line up with TRBD1. Losses at the gene ends were 3 bases for V and 4 bases for J; bases not matched to a gene: 2. Germline-derived CDR1 and CDR2 are SGDLS and YYNGEE. The CDR3 spans 14 residues. The CDR3 is CASSGTGLNEKLFF. CDR3 sequence (DNA): TGTGCCAGCAGCGGGACAGGGCTTAATGAAAAACTGTTTTTT.

Here the CDR3 reads CASSTWDRGGTEAFF. For the CDR3, the DNA is TGTGCCAGCAGCACATGGGACAGGGGAGGCACTGAAGCTTTCTTT. This chain links TRBV11-2 with TRBJ1-1; TRBD1 aligns across 10 bases. Losses at the gene ends were 5 bases for V and 4 bases for J; bases not matched to a gene: 7. The CDR3 extends over 15 amino acids. Germline CDR1 is SGHAT and CDR2 is FQNNGV. The full variable domain, completed using reference TRBV11-2 and TRBJ1-1, is EAGVAQSPRYKIIEKRQSVAFWCNPISGHATLYWYQQILGQGPKLLIQFQNNGVVDDSQLPKDRFSAERLKGVDSTLKIQPAKLEDSAVYLCASSTWDRGGTEAFFGQGTRLTVV.

J is TRBJ2-6 and V is TRBV13; D gene uncertain. The CDR3 length is 15 residues. Germline V gene lookup returns CDR1 PRHDT and CDR2 FYEKMQ (reference sequence). V lost 1 base to trimming and J lost 4 bases, with 8 bases between them. DNA for the CDR3: TGTGCCAGCAGCTTAGTCGGGCAAGGGGCCAACGTCCTGACTTTC. Its translation is CASSLVGQGANVLTF. Full variable domain (remainder filled in from reference TRBV13 and TRBJ2-6): AAGVIQSPRHLIKEKRETATLKCYPIPRHDTVYWYQQGPGQDPQFLISFYEKMQSDKGSIPDRFSAQQFSDYHSELNMSSLELGDSALYFCASSLVGQGANVLTFGAGSRLTVL.

This clone was detected once. The sample carries other DNA sequences with the same CDR3. The rearrangement joins TRBV6-5 to TRBJ1-2; TRBD1 agrees at 7 bases. This CDR3 region has 13 residues. Looked up from germline, CDR1 is MNHEY and CDR2 is SVGAGI. V shed 2 bases, J shed 8 bases, and the junction held 5 bases outside the gene matches. CDR3 loop: CASSYGAGGGYTF. CDR3 nucleotide sequence: TGTGCCAGCAGTTACGGGGCAGGGGGAGGCTACACCTTC.

Worth noting for this clone: In this CDR3 the conserved last residue, phenylalanine or tryptophan, is missing, so a read error is likely. The J gene is TRBJ2-3, the V gene TRBV5-1, with D possibly being TRBD2 (5 bases). Per the germline V gene, CDR1 is SGHRS and CDR2 is YFSETQ. The V gene lost 2 bases and the J gene lost 2 bases, with 15 bases spanning the gap. CDR3 size: 16 residues. The CDR3 is CASSFGVGGPTDTQYL. CDR3 DNA: TGCGCCAGCAGCTTCGGGGTAGGAGGACCCACAGATACGCAGTATCTT.

The chain links TRBV28 to TRBJ2-5; 8 nucleotides align to TRBD1. The end of the DNA is better explained by TRBJ2-7, so the J call may be wrong. This CDR3 region has 15 residues. CDR1 is MDHEN, CDR2 SYDVKM, per germline. The chain's CDR3 is CASSTRRDRRYEQYF. The CDR3 nucleotides are TGTGCCAGCAGTACGCGCCGGGACAGGCGCTACGAGCAGTACTTC.

The chain uses TRBV27 and TRBJ2-1; 11 bases are shared with TRBD2. V lost 4 bases and J lost 2; bases outside the gene matches: 10. The CDR3 spans 18 residues. Germline CDR1 MNHEY, CDR2 SMNVEV (reference sequence). CDR3 sequence: CASSSYPTSGVTYNEQFF. The CDR3 DNA follows: TGTGCCAGCAGTTCATACCCGACTAGCGGGGTAACCTACAATGAGCAGTTCTTC.

This sequence joins TRBV19 and TRBJ2-1; 10 nucleotides match TRBD2. The CDR3 covers 13 residues. Per the germline V gene, CDR1 is LNHDA and CDR2 is SQIVND (reference sequence). With V trimmed by 7 bases and J by 7 bases, 4 bases remained unmatched. The CDR3 loop is CASKAGGTNEQFF. In DNA form, the CDR3 reads TGTGCCAGTAAAGCGGGAGGGACTAATGAGCAGTTCTTC. Variable domain in full (rest from reference TRBV19 and TRBJ2-1): DGGITQSPKYLFRKEGQNVTLSCEQNLNHDAMYWYRQDPGQGLRLIYYSQIVNDFQKGDIAEGYSVSREKKESFPLTVTSAQKNPTAFYLCASKAGGTNEQFFGPGTRLTVL.

The chain joins TRBV2 to TRBJ2-2; 9 nucleotides align to TRBD1. CDR3 length: 14 residues. V lost 6 bases and J lost 5; bases outside the gene matches: 4. Germline V gives CDR1 SNHLY, CDR2 FYNNEI. This CDR3 is CASRGTGITGELFF. CDR3 bases: TGTGCCAGCAGGGGGACAGGGATAACCGGGGAGCTGTTTTTT.

The rearrangement uses TRBV27 and TRBJ1-2; D is possibly TRBD1 (5 bases). Germline lookup yields CDR1 MNHEY and CDR2 SMNVEV (reference sequence). V shed 4 bases and J shed 5 bases, with 14 bases lying between them. There are 14 residues in the CDR3. CDR3 nucleotides: TGTGCCAGCAGTTCCGGGGCCTTCGGGTATGGCTACACCTTC. Encoded protein: CASSSGAFGYGYTF.

This clone was counted a single time. The V gene is TRBV6-5, the J gene TRBJ2-7; 11 bases map to TRBD1. With V trimmed by 2 bases and J by 6 bases, 3 bases remained unmatched. The CDR3 has 14 residues. Germline V gene data show CDR1 as MNHEY and CDR2 as SVGAGI. CDR3 bases: TGTGCCAGCAGTTACGTAGGGACAGGGGGCGAGCAGTACTTC. Its translation is CASSYVGTGGEQYF.

J is TRBJ1-5 and V is TRBV19, with 9 bases identical to TRBD1. The CDR3 extends over 15 amino acids. With V trimmed by 4 bases and J by 2 bases, 3 bases remained unmatched. The germline V gene has CDR1 LNHDA and CDR2 SQIVND (reference sequence). CDR3 DNA sequence: TGTGCCAGTAGTAGCAGGGACAGGGGCAATCAGCCCCAGCATTTT. This encodes CASSSRDRGNQPQHF.

This clone was counted once. The V call is TRBV10-2, the J call TRBJ2-1; D is perhaps TRBD2 (6 bases). Germline loops: CDR1 WSHSY, CDR2 SAAADI. The CDR3 sequence is 15 residues long. V lost 4 bases to trimming and J lost 7 bases, with 17 bases between them. The CDR3 sequence is CASSAGHGGGNEQFF. The DNA for the CDR3 is TGCGCCAGCAGTGCAGGACACGGAGGAGGGAATGAGCAGTTCTTC.